The clone carrying this T cell receptor (beta chain) rates as medium-sized (0.01 to 0.1%). This sample is drawn from a study of early T cells in non-severe SARS-CoV-2 infection. Study context: Alpha and beta chains were unpaired, from unsorted whole-blood bulk RNA.

Individual cDNA molecules received unique molecular identifiers. TCRdb reprocessed the 5' RACE reads with MiXCR, giving one entry per CDR3 protein. In the table there are tens of thousands of distinct CDR3 sequences, over 10% of which are singletons. The CDR3 contains 11 residues. V was cut by 5 bases and J by 6 bases, with 10 bases left in between. Per the germline V gene, CDR1 is SQVTM and CDR2 is ANQGSEA. The specimen was whole blood. The TCR was taken from an adult who was a healthcare worker with PCR-confirmed SARS-CoV-2 infection or an uninfected control (not recorded which). The V gene is TRBV29-1, the J gene TRBJ1-1, with D unresolved. DNA for the CDR3: TGCAGCGTTTTCGAGCCCTCTGAAGCTTTCTTT. As protein: CSVFEPSEAFF.